Below, 26 T cell receptor beta chains from the same sample are listed, as sequenced in a study of identical twins. TCRdb used MiXCR to reprocess the 5' RACE reads, holding one entry per CDR3 protein. There are 500,000 to 650,000 distinct CDR3 sequences in the sample; under 25% occur only once, and around 0.47% lies in the top ten. Another study also made use of these data, one on yellow fever vaccine responses in identical twins.

Material for sequencing was CD4+ T cells sorted from blood. The receptors stem from a woman younger than 30 in good health.

The V gene is TRBV4-2, the J gene TRBJ2-1; 11 bases align to TRBD2. This CDR3 spans 20 amino acids. Germline-derived CDR1 and CDR2 are LGHNA and YNFKEQ. Losses at the gene ends were 4 bases for V and 3 bases for J; bases not matched to a gene: 17. Written as DNA, the CDR3 is TGTGCCAGCAGCCCGCCCAGGACAAGACTAGCGGGGAGTCTCTACAATGAGCAGTTCTTC. As protein: CASSPPRTRLAGSLYNEQFF.

The chain is built from TRBV7-9 and TRBJ2-5, with unresolved D. The V gene's germline CDR1 is SEHNR and CDR2 FQNEAQ (reference sequence). The V gene lost 8 bases and the J gene lost 5 bases, with 9 bases spanning the gap. This CDR3 has 11 residues. The CDR3 coding sequence is TGTGCCAGCTCACCAATCGAGACCCAGTACTTC. Translation gives CASSPIETQYF.

The V gene is TRBV20-1, the J gene TRBJ2-1; D possibly corresponds to TRBD2 (5 bases). Deletions cut 6 bases from V and 6 bases from J, with 12 bases between. The length of the CDR3 is 12 residues. The germline V gene has CDR1 DFQATT and CDR2 SNEGSKA (reference sequence). CDR3 residues: CSAPGLLNEQFF. The DNA for the CDR3 is TGCAGTGCCCCCGGACTTCTCAATGAGCAGTTCTTC.

This clonotype has only a few counts. V and J are TRBV19 and TRBJ2-7; no clear D. This CDR3 has 14 amino acids. Trimming removed 3 bases at V and 0 bases at J, with 9 bases between. Germline-derived CDR1 and CDR2 are LNHDA and SQIVND (reference sequence). CDR3 DNA: TGTGCCAGTAGTATTGGAGTAAGCTCCTACGAGCAGTACTTC. Translation: CASSIGVSSYEQYF.

This clonotype was found a few times. CDR3 protein: CASSEGGQRWNQPQHF. The DNA for the CDR3 is TGTGCCAGCAGTGAGGGGGGTCAGAGGTGGAATCAGCCCCAGCATTTT. This rearrangement joins TRBV2 to TRBJ1-5, with D maybe TRBD1 (5 bases). The CDR3 loop spans 16 amino acids. The germline V gene encodes CDR1 SNHLY and CDR2 FYNNEI. V shed 3 bases and J shed 4 bases, with 16 bases lying between them.

The rearrangement joins TRBV4-1 to TRBJ1-6, with a weak D call TRBD1 (5 bases). The V gene's germline CDR1 is MGHRA and CDR2 YSYEKL. The CDR3 extends over 17 amino acids. V was trimmed by 0 bases and J by 7 bases, leaving 16 bases between them. This CDR3 is CASSQDLGRQTNSPLHF. The CDR3 DNA reads as TGCGCCAGCAGCCAAGATTTGGGGAGACAGACAAATTCACCCCTCCACTTT.

This chain uses TRBV28 with TRBJ2-1; 10 bases line up with TRBD2. CDR3 size: 16 residues. The trim removed 3 bases at V and 5 bases at J, leaving 7 bases unmatched. Germline values: CDR1 MDHEN, CDR2 SYDVKM. This CDR3 is CASSLATSGDDNEQFF. The CDR3 nucleotides read TGTGCCAGCAGTTTGGCCACTAGCGGGGACGACAATGAGCAGTTCTTC.

V usage is TRBV5-5 and J usage is TRBJ2-7, with 9 bases that match TRBD1. The junction had 6 bases not matched to a gene; V was cut back by 2 bases and J by 3 bases. The CDR3 runs to 15 residues. Germline CDR1 SGHKS, CDR2 YYEKEE (reference sequence). CDR3 loop: CASSLKDRGLYEQYF. The CDR3 DNA reads TGTGCCAGCAGCTTAAAGGACAGGGGCCTCTACGAGCAGTACTTC.

This clonotype was found a few times. The chain carries TRBV19 and TRBJ2-3, with D perhaps matching TRBD1 or TRBD2 (5 bases each). The CDR3 has 16 residues. V dropped 5 bases and J dropped 0 bases, with 15 bases sitting between them. CDR1 and CDR2 from the germline V gene are LNHDA and SQIVND (reference sequence). The CDR3 here is CASSGGDAASTDTQYF. The CDR3 nucleotides read TGTGCCAGTAGTGGGGGAGACGCCGCTAGCACAGATACGCAGTATTTT.

The rearrangement links TRBV20-1 to TRBJ1-4; TRBD1 agrees at 11 bases. After removal of 1 base from V and 6 bases from J, the junction contained 4 bases not matched to a gene. The CDR3 extends over 15 amino acids. From germline, CDR1 is DFQATT and CDR2 SNEGSKA (reference sequence). CDR3 in DNA: TGCAGTGCTAGAGGGACAGGGGGCTTTTATGAAAAACTGTTTTTT. Translated: CSARGTGGFYEKLFF.

There are a few counts of this clonotype. The chain employs TRBV20-1 and TRBJ2-5; D is undetermined. This CDR3 is built from 11 residues. V lost 2 bases, J lost 4 bases, and 5 bases lay in between. CDR1 is DFQATT and CDR2 is SNEGSKA in the germline V gene (reference sequence). The CDR3 nucleotides read TGCAGTGCTAGATTCGGAGAGACCCAGTACTTC. Translating gives CSARFGETQYF.

This clonotype was seen at least ten times. This rearrangement joins TRBV12-3 or TRBV12-4 to TRBJ2-1; D is possibly TRBD2 (6 bases). The V gene lost 7 bases and the J gene lost 7 bases, with 17 bases spanning the gap. The CDR3 is 14 residues long. The CDR3 sequence is CASTPGPGGNEQFF. The DNA of the CDR3 is TGTGCCAGCACCCCAGGACCCGGAGGGAATGAGCAGTTCTTC.

This clonotype was detected ten times or more. This rearrangement joins TRBV19 to TRBJ2-6; perhaps TRBD1 as D (5 bases). CDR1 and CDR2 (germline): LNHDA, SQIVND (reference sequence). Trimming removed 8 bases from V and 3 bases from J, with 8 bases in between. CDR3 length: 13 amino acids. This CDR3 reads CASQGSGANVLTF. Written as DNA, the CDR3 is TGTGCCAGTCAGGGTAGTGGGGCCAACGTCCTGACTTTC.

The chain is built from TRBV12-3 or TRBV12-4 and TRBJ2-1; 10 nucleotides align to TRBD2. The ends lost 6 bases at V and 9 bases at J; junction bases unmatched: 8. CDR3 length: 14 amino acids. This CDR3 reads CASRGGLAISEQFF. DNA for the CDR3: TGTGCCAGCAGAGGGGGACTAGCGATTTCTGAGCAGTTCTTC.

This clonotype turned up a few times. V and J are TRBV28 and TRBJ1-1, with unresolved D. This CDR3 spans 12 amino acids. V dropped 5 bases and J dropped 4 bases, with 8 bases sitting between them. Germline CDR1 is MDHEN and CDR2 is SYDVKM. The CDR3: CASSRWGTEAFF. The CDR3 DNA reads as TGTGCCAGCAGTCGGTGGGGCACTGAAGCTTTCTTT.

The V and J genes are TRBV5-1 and TRBJ2-5, with D perhaps TRBD1 or TRBD2 (6 bases each). CDR3 length: 14 residues. V lost 2 bases and J 4 bases, leaving 12 bases between the germline ends. The germline V gene has CDR1 SGHRS and CDR2 YFSETQ. CDR3 nucleotide sequence: TGCGCCAGCAGCTTTTCCGGGGGCCCAGAGACCCAGTACTTC. It translates to CASSFSGGPETQYF. The complete variable domain, with remaining parts taken from reference TRBV5-1 and TRBJ2-5, reads KAGVTQTPRYLIKTRGQQVTLSCSPISGHRSVSWYQQTPGQGLQFLFEYFSETQRNKGNFPGRFSGRQFSNSRSEMNVSTLELGDSALYLCASSFSGGPETQYFGPGTRLLVL.

This clonotype was recorded a few times. The CDR3 spells CASSLGQATTYEQYF. The CDR3 region has the DNA TGTGCCAGCAGCCTGGGACAGGCTACGACCTACGAGCAGTACTTC. The rearrangement joins TRBV5-5 to TRBJ2-7; 8 bases map to TRBD1. The CDR3 length is 15 residues. Germline values: CDR1 SGHKS, CDR2 YYEKEE (reference sequence). V trimming: 4 bases; J trimming: 2 bases; junction bases outside the gene matches: 8.

This clonotype was detected once. The V gene is TRBV11-2, the J gene TRBJ2-4; 10 bases are a match to TRBD2. This CDR3 is 13 amino acids long. J gave up 10 bases and V 3 bases, and 3 bases lay outside the gene matches. Germline V gene data show CDR1 as SGHAT and CDR2 as FQNNGV. The CDR3 DNA is TGTGCCAGCAGCTTGGGGACTAGCGCTATTCAGTACTTC. Translated: CASSLGTSAIQYF.

This clonotype was seen once. Since a much larger clone is just one base distant, this may be a read error. This chain uses TRBV20-1 with TRBJ2-7, with 14 positions matching TRBD2. This CDR3 has 16 amino acids. Germline V gene lookup returns CDR1 DFQATT and CDR2 SNEGSKA (reference sequence). CDR3: CCARQTGTSGSYEQYF. CDR3 bases: TGCTGTGCTAGACAAACGGGGACTAGCGGGAGCTACGAGCAGTACTTC.

The sample holds one count of this clonotype. The J gene is TRBJ2-7, the V gene TRBV25-1; 8 bases are a match to TRBD1. The CDR3 has 13 amino acids. Losses at the gene ends were 7 bases for V and 3 bases for J; bases not matched to a gene: 5. CDR1 and CDR2 (germline): MGHDK, SYGVNS. CDR3 region: CASNQGAGYEQYF. CDR3 nucleotides: TGTGCCAGCAACCAGGGGGCCGGCTACGAGCAGTACTTC.

This clonotype has more than one count but fewer than ten. The CDR3 loop reads CASSVRGGSYEQYV. CDR3 DNA sequence: TGTGCCAGCAGCGTCAGGGGGGGCTCGTACGAGCAGTACGTC. This chain connects TRBV28 to TRBJ2-7, with D perhaps matching TRBD1 or TRBD2 (7 bases each). The CDR3 runs 14 residues. The V gene lost 6 bases and the J gene lost 4 bases, with 16 bases spanning the gap. In germline, CDR1 is MDHEN, CDR2 SYDVKM.

This clonotype was observed a handful of times. The chain employs TRBV12-3 or TRBV12-4 and TRBJ2-7, with D perhaps being TRBD1 or TRBD2 (6 bases each). The ends were cut back, 2 bases at V and 0 bases at J, with 11 bases in the middle. This CDR3 region has 15 residues. CDR3 nucleotides: TGTGCCAGCAGTTTATTCGGGGGCTCCTCCTACGAGCAGTACTTC. Encoded protein: CASSLFGGSSYEQYF.

The chain couples TRBV20-1 to TRBJ2-3, with TRBD2 as a possible D gene (5 bases). V lost 3 bases and J lost 2, with 15 bases in between. This CDR3 contains 15 residues. Germline V gene sequence: CDR1 DFQATT, CDR2 SNEGSKA (reference sequence). CDR3 in amino acids: CSARRQGLNTDTQYF. The CDR3 DNA sequence: TGCAGTGCTAGGCGCCAAGGACTGAACACAGATACGCAGTATTTT.

The table lists this clonotype with a few counts. This chain links TRBV6-2 or TRBV6-3 with TRBJ1-1; 7 positions agree with TRBD1. There are 15 residues in the CDR3. V was pared by 6 bases and J by 11 bases, with 18 bases of the junction left unmatched. From germline, CDR1 is MNHEY and CDR2 SVGEGT. This chain's CDR3 is CASSRLRGGGGDAFF. The CDR3 DNA sequence: TGTGCCAGCAGCCGCCTAAGAGGGGGCGGCGGTGATGCTTTCTTT.

The sample holds a few counts of this clonotype. V and J are TRBV7-8 and TRBJ2-2; D is uncertain. Germline V gene sequence: CDR1 SGHVS, CDR2 FQNEAQ. V was trimmed by 6 bases and J by 2 bases, leaving 13 bases between them. The CDR3 length is 15 residues. Here the CDR3 reads CASSSQKRNTGELFF. The CDR3 DNA follows: TGTGCCAGCAGTTCCCAGAAACGAAACACCGGGGAGCTGTTTTTT. Based on the CDR3 plus reference TRBV7-8 and TRBJ2-2, the full variable domain is GAGVSQSPRYKVAKRGQDVALRCDPISGHVSLFWYQQALGQGPEFLTYFQNEAQLDKSGLPSDRFFAERPEGSVSTLKIQRTQQEDSAVYLCASSSQKRNTGELFFGEGSRLTVL.

In DNA, the CDR3 is TGTGCCAGCAGCTTGGATCCCGACGGTTGGGAAAAACTGTTTTTT. This sequence encodes CASSLDPDGWEKLFF. The chain is built from TRBV5-6 and TRBJ1-4; no definite D call. The germline V gene has CDR1 SGHDT and CDR2 YYEEEE. This CDR3 is built from 15 residues. Between the trimmed V and J ends, which lost 0 bases and 8 bases, there was a span of 14 bases. The full variable domain, in which reference TRBV5-6 and TRBJ1-4 provide the parts outside the CDR3, is DAGVTQSPTHLIKTRGQQVTLRCSPKSGHDTVSWYQQALGQGPQFIFQYYEEEERQRGNFPDRFSGHQFPNYSSELNVNALLLGDSALYLCASSLDPDGWEKLFFGSGTQLSVL.